This T cell receptor beta chain was captured by sequencing in a study of blood T cell repertoires in COVID-19. Study-level information: T cells, B-cell-depleted T cells, or PBMCs supplied cDNA or gDNA.

Deletions cut 5 bases from V and 12 bases from J, with 13 bases between. CDR1 is SGHDN and CDR2 is FVKESK in the germline V gene. There are 11 residues in the CDR3. How the authors handled the data: Scientists estimated how many nucleated cells there were by amplifying reference gene primers. The table came from immunoSEQ multiplex PCR; TCRdb's copy has only in-frame clones and leaves some out. V and J calls and clone size are copied from that table; D and trimming were computed from the DNA. The sample holds tens of thousands of clones, 65% to 90% seen once. The receptor's source is a woman aged 60-70 years with acute or convalescent COVID-19. The sequencing input was peripheral blood. V usage is TRBV14 and J usage is TRBJ2-5, with D hard to call. The CDR3 bases are TGTGCCAGCAGCTTAACTACCCTGAAGTACTTC. Its translation is CASSLTTLKYF.